These T cell receptor beta chains were read from a single sample in a study of OX40 agonist ivuxolimab in advanced cancers. Generated by immunoSEQ multiplex PCR, the TCRdb table keeps only in-frame clones and is missing some. The sample yields about 25,000 clones, roughly 85% seen once. Sample: CD4+ or CD8+ T cells sorted from blood, taken in a trial of the OX40 agonist ivuxolimab. These receptors were obtained from an adult with an advanced solid tumor such as melanoma, head and neck, liver or kidney cancer. Both conserved end residues are part of each CDR3. Fields, in order: D gene, V gene, J gene, clone size, CDR3 DNA, CDR3 protein. The D gene is left open where the match is weak. The size entry is marked missing in some rows and otherwise reads once, few, many or a size class.

>TRBD1|TRBV28|TRBJ1-2|once
TGTGCCAGCACCGTTCGCGGAGGACAGGGGGCCTATGGCTACACCTTC
CASTVRGGQGAYGYTF
>-|TRBV11-3|TRBJ2-1|once
TGTGCCAGCAGCTTAGGGCCGGACAATGAGCAGTTCTTC
CASSLGPDNEQFF
>TRBD1|TRBV25-1|TRBJ1-1|-
TGTGCCAGCAGTGGACTTCCAGGGGGCACGAGTCACACTGAAGCTTTCTTT
CASSGLPGGTSHTEAFF
>-|TRBV6-6|TRBJ2-3|-
TGTGCCAGCGGGGTGACTAGGTCAGATACGCAGTATTTT
CASGVTRSDTQYF
>-|TRBV19|TRBJ1-5|few
TGTGCCAGTAGTATGTACGGTTATAGCAATCAGCCCCAGCATTTT
CASSMYGYSNQPQHF
>-|TRBV5-1|TRBJ2-7|-
TGCGCCAGCAGCCGAGGAGGGAGGAACGAGCAGTACTTC
CASSRGGRNEQYF
>-|TRBV5-3|TRBJ1-1|-
TGTGCCAGCAGCTCCCCAGGGAACACTGAAGCTTTCTTT
CASSSPGNTEAFF
>-|TRBV5-1|TRBJ2-1|-
TGCGCCAGCAGCTTAGCCAGCTCCTACAATGAGCAGTTCTTC
CASSLASSYNEQFF
>TRBD2|TRBV5-1|TRBJ2-1|-
TGCGCCAGCAGAACTCCAGACCAGCGGGGGGAGTACAATGAGCAGTTCTTC
CASRTPDQRGEYNEQFF
>-|TRBV27|TRBJ2-1|-
TGTGCCAGCAGTTTAGCGGGGACAGCCTACAATGAGCAGTTCTTC
CASSLAGTAYNEQFF
>-|TRBV13|TRBJ2-5|-
TGTGCCAGCAGCCCAGGGACCGGCGAGACCCAGTACTTC
CASSPGTGETQYF
>-|TRBV7-9|TRBJ2-1|-
TGTGCCAGCAGCTCAATACAAGGGCTTATCGAGCAGTTCTTC
CASSSIQGLIEQFF
>-|TRBV19|TRBJ1-2|few
TGTGCCAGTAGTTCAGGGGCCGACTATGGCTACACCTTC
CASSSGADYGYTF